The rows below give T cell receptor beta chains drawn from one sample of a study of Graves' ophthalmopathy and Graves' hyperthyroidism. TCRdb itself ran the multiplex PCR reads through MiXCR, one entry per CDR3 protein. The table records hundreds of thousands of distinct CDR3 sequences, around 20% of them present only once. The sequenced sample consisted of peripheral blood. The receptors shown here come from a woman under 30 with stable Graves' hyperthyroidism. The CDR3 runs from the conserved cysteine through the conserved F or W. A D gene is named only where the DNA matches it firmly. Part of the rows lack a size; the others show once, few, many or a class for expanded clones.

V gene: TRBV12-3/TRBV12-4
D gene: -
clone size: -
J gene: TRBJ1-2
CDR3 protein: CASSFQKPNYGYTF
CDR3 DNA: TGTGCCAGCAGTTTTCAGAAGCCTAACTATGGCTACACCTTC

V gene: TRBV7-7
D gene: TRBD2
clone size: many
J gene: TRBJ2-2
CDR3 protein: CASSPSSGRVGLINTGELFF
CDR3 DNA: TGTGCCAGCAGCCCGAGTAGCGGGAGGGTCGGCTTGATTAATACCGGGGAGCTGTTTTTT

V gene: TRBV12-3/TRBV12-4
D gene: -
clone size: -
J gene: TRBJ1-5
CDR3 protein: CASSLSAGSNQPQHF
CDR3 DNA: TGTGCCAGCAGTTTATCGGCAGGTAGCAATCAGCCCCAGCATTTT

V gene: TRBV6-5
D gene: -
clone size: -
J gene: TRBJ1-1
CDR3 protein: CASGYGAVKNTEAFF
CDR3 DNA: TGTGCCAGCGGTTATGGGGCTGTGAAAAACACTGAAGCTTTCTTT

V gene: TRBV30
D gene: TRBD1
clone size: -
J gene: TRBJ1-4
CDR3 protein: CAWSRDRGLDNEKLFF
CDR3 DNA: TGTGCCTGGAGCCGGGACAGGGGGCTGGATAATGAAAAACTGTTTTTT

V gene: TRBV18
D gene: -
clone size: many
J gene: TRBJ2-5
CDR3 protein: CASSPPVRVQETQYF
CDR3 DNA: TGTGCCAGCTCACCACCGGTCAGGGTCCAAGAGACCCAGTACTTC

V gene: TRBV20-1
D gene: TRBD2
clone size: many
J gene: TRBJ2-4
CDR3 protein: CSARGLAGLNIKYF
CDR3 DNA: TGCAGTGCTCGGGGACTAGCGGGATTGAACATTAAGTACTTC

V gene: TRBV11-2
D gene: TRBD1
clone size: -
J gene: TRBJ2-4
CDR3 protein: CASSPGNRGNIQYF
CDR3 DNA: TGTGCCAGCAGCCCCGGGAACAGGGGAAACATTCAGTACTTC

V gene: TRBV24-1
D gene: TRBD1
clone size: -
J gene: TRBJ1-1
CDR3 protein: CATESDRALTEAFF
CDR3 DNA: TGTGCCACCGAATCGGACAGGGCTTTGACTGAAGCTTTCTTT

V gene: TRBV6-1
D gene: -
clone size: many
J gene: TRBJ2-2
CDR3 protein: CASRAGELFF
CDR3 DNA: TGTGCCAGCAGGGCCGGGGAGCTGTTTTTT

V gene: TRBV30
D gene: -
clone size: many
J gene: TRBJ2-4
CDR3 protein: CAWRRIGKNIQYF
CDR3 DNA: TGTGCCTGGAGGCGGATTGGGAAAAACATTCAGTACTTC

V gene: TRBV10-3
D gene: -
clone size: many
J gene: TRBJ1-1
CDR3 protein: CAISDRVNTEAFF
CDR3 DNA: TGTGCCATCAGTGACAGGGTGAACACTGAAGCTTTCTTT

V gene: TRBV27
D gene: -
clone size: -
J gene: TRBJ2-7
CDR3 protein: CASSPPQGKQYF
CDR3 DNA: TGTGCCAGCAGCCCTCCCCAGGGGAAGCAGTACTTC

V gene: TRBV24-1
D gene: TRBD2
clone size: many
J gene: TRBJ2-2
CDR3 protein: CATSDSYTSGSNGELFF
CDR3 DNA: TGTGCCACCAGTGATTCGTATACTAGCGGGAGCAACGGGGAGCTGTTTTTT

V gene: TRBV18
D gene: -
clone size: -
J gene: TRBJ1-5
CDR3 protein: CASSPFGRGVGQPQHF
CDR3 DNA: TGTGCCAGCTCACCTTTTGGCAGGGGAGTCGGTCAGCCCCAGCATTTT

V gene: TRBV7-2
D gene: -
clone size: many
J gene: TRBJ1-1
CDR3 protein: CASSLGIGAEAFF
CDR3 DNA: TGTGCCAGCAGCTTAGGGATTGGGGCTGAAGCTTTCTTT

V gene: TRBV9
D gene: -
clone size: many
J gene: TRBJ2-2
CDR3 protein: CASSVDTGVGELFF
CDR3 DNA: TGTGCCAGCAGCGTAGACACAGGTGTGGGGGAGCTGTTTTTT

V gene: TRBV12-3/TRBV12-4
D gene: TRBD2
clone size: many
J gene: TRBJ2-7
CDR3 protein: CASSLAGGPSYEQYF
CDR3 DNA: TGTGCCAGCAGTTTAGCGGGAGGGCCTTCCTACGAGCAGTACTTC

V gene: TRBV7-2
D gene: -
clone size: many
J gene: TRBJ2-5
CDR3 protein: CASSNQETQYF
CDR3 DNA: TGTGCCAGCAGCAACCAAGAGACCCAGTACTTC

V gene: TRBV10-3
D gene: -
clone size: -
J gene: TRBJ1-5
CDR3 protein: CAISEETGNQPQHF
CDR3 DNA: TGTGCCATCAGTGAGGAAACAGGCAATCAGCCCCAGCATTTT

V gene: TRBV7-2
D gene: -
clone size: many
J gene: TRBJ1-1
CDR3 protein: CASSLVAGEWNTEAFF
CDR3 DNA: TGTGCCAGCAGCTTAGTCGCAGGGGAGTGGAACACTGAAGCTTTCTTT

V gene: TRBV28
D gene: -
clone size: many
J gene: TRBJ1-5
CDR3 protein: CASSSSDSYSNQPQHF
CDR3 DNA: TGTGCCAGCAGTAGCTCTGACAGTTATAGCAATCAGCCCCAGCATTTT

V gene: TRBV20-1
D gene: TRBD1
clone size: -
J gene: TRBJ2-7
CDR3 protein: CTLQGVGSYEQYF
CDR3 DNA: TGCACCCTACAGGGGGTGGGATCCTACGAGCAGTACTTC

V gene: TRBV6-1
D gene: -
clone size: -
J gene: TRBJ2-5
CDR3 protein: CASSATEGGTEETQYF
CDR3 DNA: TGTGCCAGCAGTGCAACGGAGGGGGGGACCGAAGAGACTCAGTACTTC

V gene: TRBV7-2
D gene: -
clone size: many
J gene: TRBJ2-7
CDR3 protein: CASSATYEQYF
CDR3 DNA: TGTGCCAGCAGCGCGACCTACGAGCAGTACTTC

V gene: TRBV19
D gene: TRBD1
clone size: -
J gene: TRBJ2-7
CDR3 protein: CASGKTGGYEQYF
CDR3 DNA: TGTGCCAGTGGGAAGACAGGGGGCTACGAGCAGTACTTC

V gene: TRBV19
D gene: -
clone size: -
J gene: TRBJ1-5
CDR3 protein: CASSIEQNQPQHF
CDR3 DNA: TGTGCCAGTAGTATTGAGCAAAATCAGCCCCAGCATTTT